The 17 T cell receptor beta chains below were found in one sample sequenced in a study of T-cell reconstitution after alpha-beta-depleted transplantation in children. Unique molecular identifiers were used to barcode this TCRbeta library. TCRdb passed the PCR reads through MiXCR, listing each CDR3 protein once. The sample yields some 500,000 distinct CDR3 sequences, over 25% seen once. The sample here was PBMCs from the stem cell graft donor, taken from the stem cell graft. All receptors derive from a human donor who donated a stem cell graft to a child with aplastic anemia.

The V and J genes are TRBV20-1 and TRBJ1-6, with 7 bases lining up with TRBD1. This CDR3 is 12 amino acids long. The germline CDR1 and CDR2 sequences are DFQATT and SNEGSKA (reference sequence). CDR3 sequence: CRGQNYNSPLHF. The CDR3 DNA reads TGCAGGGGACAGAACTATAATTCACCCCTCCACTTT.

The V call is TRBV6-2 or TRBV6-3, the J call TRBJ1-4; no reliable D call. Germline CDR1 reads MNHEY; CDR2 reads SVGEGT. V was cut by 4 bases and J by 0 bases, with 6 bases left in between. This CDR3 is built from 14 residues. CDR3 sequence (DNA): TGTGCCAGCAGTTCTCCTGCAACTAATGAAAAACTGTTTTTT. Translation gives CASSSPATNEKLFF.

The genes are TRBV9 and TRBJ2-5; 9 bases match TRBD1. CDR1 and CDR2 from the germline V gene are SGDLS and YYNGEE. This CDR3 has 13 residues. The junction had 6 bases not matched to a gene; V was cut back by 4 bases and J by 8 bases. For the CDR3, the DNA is TGTGCCAGCAGCCCCGGGACAGGGCGAACCCAGTACTTC. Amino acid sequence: CASSPGTGRTQYF.

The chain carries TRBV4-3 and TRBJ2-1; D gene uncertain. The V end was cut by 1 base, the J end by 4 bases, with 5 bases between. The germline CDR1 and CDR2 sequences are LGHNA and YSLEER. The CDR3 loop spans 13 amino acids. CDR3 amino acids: CASSQAEYNEQFF. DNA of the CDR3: TGCGCCAGCAGCCAAGCGGAGTACAATGAGCAGTTCTTC.

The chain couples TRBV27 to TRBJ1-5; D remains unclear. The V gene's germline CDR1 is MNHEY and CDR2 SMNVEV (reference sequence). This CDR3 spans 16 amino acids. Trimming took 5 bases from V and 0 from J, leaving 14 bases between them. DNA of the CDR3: TGTGCCAGCAGTGTCGGGCCCGTCTATAGCAATCAGCCCCAGCATTTT. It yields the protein CASSVGPVYSNQPQHF.

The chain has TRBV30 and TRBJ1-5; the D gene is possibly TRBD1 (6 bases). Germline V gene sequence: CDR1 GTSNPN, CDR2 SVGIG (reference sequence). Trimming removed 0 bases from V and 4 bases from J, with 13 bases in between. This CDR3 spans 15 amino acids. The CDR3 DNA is TGTGCCTGGAGTGTTCCGGGGGCATCAAATCAGCCCCAGCATTTT. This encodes CAWSVPGASNQPQHF. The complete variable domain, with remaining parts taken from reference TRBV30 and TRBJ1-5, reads SQTIHQWPATLVQPVGSPLSLECTVEGTSNPNLYWYRQAAGRGLQLLFYSVGIGQISSEVPQNLSASRPQDRQFILSSKKLLLSDSGFYLCAWSVPGASNQPQHFGDGTRLSIL.

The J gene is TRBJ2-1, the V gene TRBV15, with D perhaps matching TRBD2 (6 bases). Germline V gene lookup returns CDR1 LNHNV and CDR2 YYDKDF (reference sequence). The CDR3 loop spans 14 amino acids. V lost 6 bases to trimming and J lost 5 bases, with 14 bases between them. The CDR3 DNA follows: TGTGCCACCAGGAAGGTAGCGGACAACAATGAGCAGTTCTTC. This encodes CATRKVADNNEQFF.

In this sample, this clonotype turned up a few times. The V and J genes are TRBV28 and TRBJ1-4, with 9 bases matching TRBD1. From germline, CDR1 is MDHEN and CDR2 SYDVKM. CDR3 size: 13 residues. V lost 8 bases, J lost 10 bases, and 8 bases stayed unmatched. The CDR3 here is CASGRTGVLKLFF. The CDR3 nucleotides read TGTGCCAGCGGACGGACAGGGGTCTTAAAACTGTTTTTT.

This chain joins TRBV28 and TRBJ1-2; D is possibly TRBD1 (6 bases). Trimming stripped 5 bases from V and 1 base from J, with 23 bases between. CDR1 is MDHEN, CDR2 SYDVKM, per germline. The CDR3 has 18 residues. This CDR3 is CASSAPHLRGGGNYGYTF. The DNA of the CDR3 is TGTGCCAGCAGTGCGCCACATCTTAGGGGGGGTGGTAACTATGGCTACACCTTC.

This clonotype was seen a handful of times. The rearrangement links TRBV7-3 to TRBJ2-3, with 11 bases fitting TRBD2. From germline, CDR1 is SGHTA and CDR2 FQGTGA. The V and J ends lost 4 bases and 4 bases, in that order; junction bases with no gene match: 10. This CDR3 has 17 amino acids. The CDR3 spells CASSYIYSGRDPDTQYF. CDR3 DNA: TGTGCCAGCAGCTACATATATAGCGGGAGGGACCCAGATACGCAGTATTTT.

DNA of the CDR3: TGTGCCAGCAGTACCGGACAGGGGCGAGGCACAGATACGCAGTATTTT. This gives the protein CASSTGQGRGTDTQYF. V usage is TRBV6-1 and J usage is TRBJ2-3, with 9 bases matching TRBD1. The V gene end was trimmed by 5 bases and the J gene end by 1 base; junction bases not matched to a gene: 7. Germline CDR1 MNHNS, CDR2 SASEGT. The CDR3 is 16 amino acids.

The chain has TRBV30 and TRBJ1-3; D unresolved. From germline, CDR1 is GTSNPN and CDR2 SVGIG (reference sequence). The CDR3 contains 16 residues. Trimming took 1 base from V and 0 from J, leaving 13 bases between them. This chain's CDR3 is CAWSAGRQLSGNTIYF. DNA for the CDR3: TGTGCCTGGAGTGCGGGGAGGCAGCTCTCTGGAAACACCATATATTTT.

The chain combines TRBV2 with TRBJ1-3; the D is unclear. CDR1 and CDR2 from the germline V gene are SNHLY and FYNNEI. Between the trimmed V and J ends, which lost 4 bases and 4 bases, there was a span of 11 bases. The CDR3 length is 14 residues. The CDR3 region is CASSVLQGGNTIYF. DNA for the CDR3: TGTGCCAGCAGTGTCTTACAAGGGGGAAACACCATATATTTT. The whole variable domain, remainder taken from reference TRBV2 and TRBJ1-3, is EPEVTQTPSHQVTQMGQEVILRCVPISNHLYFYWYRQILGQKVEFLVSFYNNEISEKSEIFDDQFSVERPDGSNFTLKIRSTKLEDSAMYFCASSVLQGGNTIYFGEGSWLTVV.

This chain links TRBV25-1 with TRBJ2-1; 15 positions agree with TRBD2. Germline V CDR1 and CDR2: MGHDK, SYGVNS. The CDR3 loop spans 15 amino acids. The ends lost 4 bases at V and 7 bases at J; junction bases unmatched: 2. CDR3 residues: CASSAGTSGRNEQFF. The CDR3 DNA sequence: TGTGCCAGCAGTGCTGGGACTAGCGGGAGGAATGAGCAGTTCTTC.

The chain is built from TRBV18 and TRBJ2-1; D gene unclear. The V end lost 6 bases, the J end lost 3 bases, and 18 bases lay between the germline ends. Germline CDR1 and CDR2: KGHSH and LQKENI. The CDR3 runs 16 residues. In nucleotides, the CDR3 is TGTGCCAGCTCCCTGACCCCCTACCGCGACTACAATGAGCAGTTCTTC. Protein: CASSLTPYRDYNEQFF.

The CDR3 DNA reads TGTGCCACCTCTCAGGGGGGCCATGGCAATGAGCAGTTCTTC. Translation gives CATSQGGHGNEQFF. The rearrangement joins TRBV10-3 to TRBJ2-1; D perhaps matches TRBD1 (7 bases). CDR3 length: 14 amino acids. The V and J ends lost 10 bases and 6 bases respectively, with 19 bases between them. The germline V gene encodes CDR1 ENHRY and CDR2 SYGVKD.

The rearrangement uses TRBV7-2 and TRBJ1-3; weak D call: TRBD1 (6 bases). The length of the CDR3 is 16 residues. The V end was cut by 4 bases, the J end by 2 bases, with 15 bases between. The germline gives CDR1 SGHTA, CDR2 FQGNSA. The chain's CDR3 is CASSSSRAGAGNTIYF. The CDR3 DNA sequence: TGTGCCAGCAGCTCCAGCCGGGCAGGGGCTGGAAACACCATATATTTT.